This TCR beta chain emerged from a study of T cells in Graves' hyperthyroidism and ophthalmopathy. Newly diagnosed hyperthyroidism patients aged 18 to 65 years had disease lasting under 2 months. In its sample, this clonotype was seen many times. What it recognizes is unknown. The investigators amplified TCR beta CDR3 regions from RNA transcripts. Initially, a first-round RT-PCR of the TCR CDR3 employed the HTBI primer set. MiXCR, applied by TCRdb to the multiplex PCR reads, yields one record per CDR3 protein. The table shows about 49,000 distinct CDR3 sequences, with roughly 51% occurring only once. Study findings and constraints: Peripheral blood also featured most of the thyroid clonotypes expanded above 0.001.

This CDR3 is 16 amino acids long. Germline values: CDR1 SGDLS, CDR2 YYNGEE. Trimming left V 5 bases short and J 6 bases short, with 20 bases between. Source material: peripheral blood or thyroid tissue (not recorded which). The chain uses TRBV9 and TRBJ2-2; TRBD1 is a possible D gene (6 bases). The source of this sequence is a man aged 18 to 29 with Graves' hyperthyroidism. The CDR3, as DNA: TGTGCCAGCAGTGGAGACAGGCTACCATTGCCCGGGGAGCTGTTTTTT. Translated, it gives CASSGDRLPLPGELFF.